This is a list of T cell receptor beta chains from one sample in a study of control samples from healthy donors and cancer patients. TCRdb's table, derived via immunoSEQ multiplex PCR, lists solely in-frame clones and lacks some. This table holds more than 100,000 clones, approximately 93% found once. Sample: blood. All receptors come from a woman aged 18-29 years in good health. Each CDR3 is given with its conserved first and last residue. The order of the fields is J gene, D gene, V gene, clone size, CDR3 length, CDR3 protein. D genes are given only for firm matches. Size is stated for part of the rows, as once, few or many counts, or as a class when the clone is expanded.

j_gene: TRBJ2-7; d_gene: TRBD2; v_gene: TRBV5-4; abundance: -; len: 14; CDR3aa: CASSPGTSSYEQYF
j_gene: TRBJ2-7; d_gene: -; v_gene: TRBV4-3; abundance: -; len: 18; CDR3aa: CASSQGVAGGAAAGEQYF
j_gene: TRBJ2-2; d_gene: -; v_gene: TRBV3-1/TRBV3-2; abundance: -; len: 15; CDR3aa: CASTKTLADTGELFF
j_gene: TRBJ2-1; d_gene: -; v_gene: TRBV3-1/TRBV3-2; abundance: -; len: 16; CDR3aa: CASSQDGAPYYNEQFF
j_gene: TRBJ2-5; d_gene: TRBD1; v_gene: TRBV7-2; abundance: -; len: 15; CDR3aa: CASSLLTGGLETQYF
j_gene: TRBJ2-3; d_gene: -; v_gene: TRBV12-3/TRBV12-4; abundance: -; len: 13; CDR3aa: CASSLRGTDTQYF
j_gene: TRBJ2-1; d_gene: -; v_gene: TRBV15; abundance: -; len: 14; CDR3aa: CATSRQGGGNEQFF
j_gene: TRBJ1-5; d_gene: TRBD1; v_gene: TRBV30; abundance: medium-sized; len: 15; CDR3aa: CAWSAPGGYNQPQHF
j_gene: TRBJ2-1; d_gene: -; v_gene: TRBV5-8; abundance: -; len: 13; CDR3aa: CASSLAPGNEQFF
j_gene: TRBJ1-2; d_gene: -; v_gene: TRBV6-1; abundance: -; len: 13; CDR3aa: CASSEGGRYGYTF
j_gene: TRBJ2-3; d_gene: TRBD1; v_gene: TRBV30; abundance: -; len: 15; CDR3aa: CAWSVQGASTDTQYF
j_gene: TRBJ2-2; d_gene: -; v_gene: TRBV5-1; abundance: -; len: 15; CDR3aa: CASSFQRETTGELFF
j_gene: TRBJ2-1; d_gene: -; v_gene: TRBV28; abundance: -; len: 17; CDR3aa: CASSATTGLSSYNEQFF
j_gene: TRBJ2-3; d_gene: TRBD2; v_gene: TRBV7-2; abundance: -; len: 15; CDR3aa: CASSLRLALPDTQYF
j_gene: TRBJ2-2; d_gene: TRBD1; v_gene: TRBV19; abundance: -; len: 18; CDR3aa: CASSIDLGQGRDTGELFF
j_gene: TRBJ2-3; d_gene: -; v_gene: TRBV20-1; abundance: -; len: 11; CDR3aa: CSAPLLDTQYF
j_gene: TRBJ2-1; d_gene: -; v_gene: TRBV21-1; abundance: once; len: 14; CDR3aa: CASSKITGVNEQFF
j_gene: TRBJ1-3; d_gene: -; v_gene: TRBV5-1; abundance: -; len: 15; CDR3aa: CASSSADRGENTIYF
j_gene: TRBJ1-1; d_gene: -; v_gene: TRBV4-1; abundance: -; len: 14; CDR3aa: CASSQDRVNTEAFF
j_gene: TRBJ1-6; d_gene: -; v_gene: TRBV11-3; abundance: -; len: 16; CDR3aa: CASTIVESSYNSPLHF
j_gene: TRBJ2-2; d_gene: TRBD1; v_gene: TRBV11-2; abundance: -; len: 18; CDR3aa: CASSFLARGLGDTGELFF
j_gene: TRBJ2-3; d_gene: -; v_gene: TRBV30; abundance: -; len: 11; CDR3aa: CAWRGRDTQYF
j_gene: TRBJ2-7; d_gene: TRBD1; v_gene: TRBV6-2/TRBV6-3; abundance: -; len: 14; CDR3aa: CASSYSDQGAEQYF
j_gene: TRBJ1-2; d_gene: -; v_gene: TRBV19; abundance: -; len: 11; CDR3aa: CASSDSYGYTF
j_gene: TRBJ1-4; d_gene: -; v_gene: TRBV5-5; abundance: -; len: 16; CDR3aa: CASSLTGSSANEKLFF
j_gene: TRBJ1-6; d_gene: -; v_gene: TRBV11-2; abundance: -; len: 13; CDR3aa: CASSPSWGSPLHF
j_gene: TRBJ2-2; d_gene: TRBD1; v_gene: TRBV7-2; abundance: few; len: 19; CDR3aa: CASSSPNVVWGQGTGELFF
j_gene: TRBJ2-7; d_gene: TRBD1; v_gene: TRBV19; abundance: -; len: 15; CDR3aa: CASSKPGQGRYEQYF
j_gene: TRBJ1-1; d_gene: -; v_gene: TRBV4-3; abundance: few; len: 14; CDR3aa: CASSQGSGGGRAFF
j_gene: TRBJ2-1; d_gene: TRBD2; v_gene: TRBV5-4; abundance: -; len: 13; CDR3aa: CASSRGTSHEQFF
j_gene: TRBJ1-6; d_gene: -; v_gene: TRBV20-1; abundance: -; len: 10; CDR3aa: CSAEDSPLHF
j_gene: TRBJ2-7; d_gene: -; v_gene: TRBV19; abundance: -; len: 14; CDR3aa: CASSMSFFSYEQYF
j_gene: TRBJ2-3; d_gene: -; v_gene: TRBV5-1; abundance: -; len: 16; CDR3aa: CASSPQSSLYTDTQYF
j_gene: TRBJ2-2; d_gene: TRBD1; v_gene: TRBV7-2; abundance: -; len: 16; CDR3aa: CASSQKQGSRTGELFF
j_gene: TRBJ1-2; d_gene: TRBD1; v_gene: TRBV28; abundance: -; len: 12; CDR3aa: CASRTGIYGYTF
j_gene: TRBJ2-7; d_gene: -; v_gene: TRBV29-1; abundance: -; len: 11; CDR3aa: CSVGTGYEQYF
j_gene: TRBJ1-1; d_gene: -; v_gene: TRBV12-5; abundance: -; len: 13; CDR3aa: CASSGEGNTEAFF
j_gene: TRBJ2-7; d_gene: -; v_gene: TRBV10-2; abundance: -; len: 12; CDR3aa: CASSQGVFEQYF
j_gene: TRBJ2-1; d_gene: TRBD2; v_gene: TRBV7-2; abundance: -; len: 16; CDR3aa: CASSILSGRSNNEQFF
j_gene: TRBJ2-7; d_gene: -; v_gene: TRBV6-5; abundance: -; len: 16; CDR3aa: CASSYSGTWGTYEQYF
j_gene: TRBJ2-1; d_gene: TRBD2; v_gene: TRBV7-2; abundance: -; len: 18; CDR3aa: CASSLGSSGGFPSYEQFF
j_gene: TRBJ2-7; d_gene: -; v_gene: TRBV30; abundance: once; len: 12; CDR3aa: CAWSGPTDEQYF